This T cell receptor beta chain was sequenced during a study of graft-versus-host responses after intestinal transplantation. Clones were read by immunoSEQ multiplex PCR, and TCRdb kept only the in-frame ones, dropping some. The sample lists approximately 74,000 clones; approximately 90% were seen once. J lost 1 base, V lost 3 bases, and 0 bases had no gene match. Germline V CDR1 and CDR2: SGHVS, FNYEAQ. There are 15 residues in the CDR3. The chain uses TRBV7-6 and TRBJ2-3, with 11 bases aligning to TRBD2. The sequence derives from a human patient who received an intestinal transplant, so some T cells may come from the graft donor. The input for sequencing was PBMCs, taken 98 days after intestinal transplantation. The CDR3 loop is CASSLGLAGTDTQYF. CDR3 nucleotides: TGTGCCAGCAGCTTGGGACTAGCGGGCACAGATACGCAGTATTTT.